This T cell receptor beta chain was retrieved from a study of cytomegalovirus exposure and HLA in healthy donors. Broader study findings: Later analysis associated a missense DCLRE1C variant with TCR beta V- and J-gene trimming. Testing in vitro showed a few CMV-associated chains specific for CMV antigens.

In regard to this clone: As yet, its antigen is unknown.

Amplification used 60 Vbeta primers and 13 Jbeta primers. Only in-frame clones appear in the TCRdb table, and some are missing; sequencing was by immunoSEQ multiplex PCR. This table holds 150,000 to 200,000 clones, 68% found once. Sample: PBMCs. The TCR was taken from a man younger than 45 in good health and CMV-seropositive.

The CDR3 here is CASSSPGQRETQYF. CDR3 DNA sequence: TGTGCCAGCAGTTCCCCGGGACAGAGGGAGACCCAGTACTTC. This chain connects TRBV6-6 to TRBJ2-5, with 7 nucleotides matching TRBD1. The CDR3 is 14 amino acids. Germline loops: CDR1 MNHNY, CDR2 SVGAGI (reference sequence). V lost 4 bases to trimming and J lost 5 bases; unmatched junction nucleotides: 7.